Each of the 14 T cell receptor beta chains below was sequenced from the same sample in a study of blood T cells in healthy people across ages. It was with a sample-barcoded 5' primer and a J-beta primer mix that a second PCR of about 7 to 12 cycles was run. TCRdb reanalysed the 5' RACE reads using MiXCR and keeps one entry per CDR3 protein. The sample records about 1 million distinct CDR3 sequences, under 30% being singletons. Another study also made use of these data, one on T cells of mothers and their children.

Sequences were obtained from blood. The source of these receptors is a girl aged 2 to 10 in good health.

CDR3 sequence reads: CASSPSHASPVGETQYF. CDR3 DNA: TGTGCCAGCTCACCATCACATGCCAGCCCTGTAGGAGAGACCCAGTACTTC. V usage is TRBV18 and J usage is TRBJ2-5; D unclear. The CDR3 consists of 17 residues. Germline V lookup: CDR1 KGHSH, CDR2 LQKENI. V lost 2 bases and J 4 bases, leaving 20 bases between the germline ends.

The rearrangement uses TRBV25-1 and TRBJ1-2; 7 nucleotides agree with TRBD1. CDR1 is MGHDK, CDR2 SYGVNS, per germline. Unmatched junction bases numbered 15, after V lost 3 bases and J lost 8 bases. The CDR3 is made up of 16 amino acids. The CDR3 DNA is TGTGCCAGCAGTGACTTCAGGACAGGAACGGGGTTGGGCTACACCTTC. This gives the protein CASSDFRTGTGLGYTF.

In this sample, this clonotype turned up a few times. This chain connects TRBV29-1 to TRBJ2-1; 10 nucleotides align to TRBD2. The V segment lost 2 bases and the J segment 8 bases; nucleotides outside the gene matches: 9. Germline CDR1 reads SQVTM; CDR2 reads ANQGSEA. CDR3 length: 15 residues. Here the CDR3 reads CSVEWSSGSFYEQFF. CDR3 coding DNA: TGCAGCGTTGAATGGTCTAGCGGGAGTTTTTATGAGCAGTTCTTC.

The chain is built from TRBV12-3 or TRBV12-4 and TRBJ2-5; tentatively, D is TRBD2 (6 bases). The CDR3 sequence is 15 residues long. Trimming removed 3 bases at V and 5 bases at J, with 16 bases between. Here the CDR3 reads CASSFYLGGGETQYF. The CDR3 bases are TGTGCCAGCAGTTTTTATCTAGGAGGAGGGGAGACCCAGTACTTC.

This chain links TRBV29-1 with TRBJ1-5; 7 positions match TRBD1. Germline V CDR1 and CDR2: SQVTM, ANQGSEA. The CDR3 has 12 amino acids. J gave up 7 bases and V 4 bases, and 4 bases lay outside the gene matches. CDR3 sequence reads: CSVVSGGQPQHF. The CDR3 coding sequence is TGCAGCGTTGTCTCAGGGGGACAGCCCCAGCATTTT.

This clonotype occurred a few times. The rearrangement links TRBV20-1 to TRBJ2-2; D is unresolved. Germline V gives CDR1 DFQATT, CDR2 SNEGSKA (reference sequence). This CDR3 comprises 11 residues. V was shortened by 4 bases and J by 7 bases, with 7 bases between the two germline ends. This chain's CDR3 is CSATGLGELFF. Here the CDR3 DNA reads TGCAGTGCTACAGGCCTCGGGGAGCTGTTTTTT.

This clonotype came up a few times. DNA for the CDR3: TGTGCCAGCAGCCAAGGGGGGGTCCGGGGATCCTACGAGCAGTACTTC. This encodes CASSQGGVRGSYEQYF. This sequence joins TRBV4-2 and TRBJ2-7; D is possibly TRBD2 (6 bases). This CDR3 spans 16 amino acids. V lost 1 base, J lost 1 base, and 14 bases lay in between. Per the germline V gene, CDR1 is LGHNA and CDR2 is YNFKEQ.

This clonotype was picked up a small number of times. This chain uses TRBV10-3 with TRBJ1-1; D is perhaps TRBD1 (5 bases). V dropped 10 bases and J dropped 5 bases, with 17 bases sitting between them. The CDR3 length is 13 residues. Germline V gene lookup returns CDR1 ENHRY and CDR2 SYGVKD. The CDR3 nucleotides read TGTGCCACTCTAGGTGGCAGGGAGACTGAAGCTTTCTTT. Amino acid sequence: CATLGGRETEAFF.

The V call is TRBV12-3 or TRBV12-4, the J call TRBJ1-4, with TRBD1 as a possible D gene (6 bases). This CDR3 has 14 amino acids. Trimming took off 8 bases at V and 3 bases at J, with 13 bases between the two ends. The CDR3 region is CASGGGFSNEKLFF. CDR3 nucleotides: TGTGCCAGCGGAGGGGGTTTCTCTAATGAAAAACTGTTTTTT.

This sequence joins TRBV11-1 and TRBJ2-1, with 7 nucleotides matching TRBD2. The germline gives CDR1 SGHAT, CDR2 FQDESV (reference sequence). The V and J ends lost 6 bases and 1 base, in that order; junction bases with no gene match: 9. The CDR3 is made up of 16 amino acids. The CDR3 reads CASRLPGLGSYNEQFF. CDR3 bases: TGTGCCAGCAGGCTTCCAGGACTAGGGTCCTACAATGAGCAGTTCTTC.

V gene TRBV4-1 combines with J gene TRBJ1-2; 7 bases match TRBD1. With V trimmed by 0 bases and J by 8 bases, 9 bases remained unmatched. Germline V gives CDR1 MGHRA, CDR2 YSYEKL. This CDR3 has 15 residues. The CDR3 DNA is TGCGCCAGCAGCCAAGAAAATAGGGACAGAAGCGGCTACACCTTC. Encoded protein: CASSQENRDRSGYTF.

The chain is built from TRBV6-1 and TRBJ1-5, with 7 bases aligning to TRBD1. With V trimmed by 5 bases and J by 3 bases, 10 bases remained unmatched. The CDR3 covers 16 residues. CDR1 and CDR2 from the germline V gene are MNHNS and SASEGT. The CDR3 DNA follows: TGTGCCAGCAGTCCCGGACAGGCGAACTTCAATCAGCCCCAGCATTTT. Residues: CASSPGQANFNQPQHF.

CDR3 sequence (DNA): TGTGCCAGCAGCCAAGAAAGAGTCCCCCGTTCTGAAGAGCAGTTCTTC. Protein: CASSQERVPRSEEQFF. This chain links TRBV4-2 with TRBJ2-1; D remains ambiguous. Germline V gene lookup returns CDR1 LGHNA and CDR2 YNFKEQ. There are 16 residues in the CDR3. V was trimmed by 0 bases and J by 10 bases, leaving 19 bases between them.

This clonotype appeared a few times. The chain has TRBV3-1 and TRBJ1-2, with no clear D. The CDR3 length is 15 residues. Germline CDR1 LGHDT, CDR2 YNNKEL (reference sequence). V gave up 1 base and J gave up 3 bases, with 12 bases separating them. CDR3 DNA sequence: TGTGCCAGCAGCCAAGGAAGTGAGGGATACTATGGCTACACCTTC. Its translation: CASSQGSEGYYGYTF.